The T cell receptor beta chain under discussion was sequenced for a study of Tregs in tolerant kidney transplant recipients. Related graft donors supplied nonmyeloablative bone marrow transplants, and mixed chimerism was transient. About this clone: Its antigen is unknown.

Produced via immunoSEQ multiplex PCR; TCRdb's table is partial and in-frame only. Here the sample spans about 64,000 clones, about 87% being singletons. Study outcomes and limitations: For some patients, primers changed over time, blocking nucleotide-level comparison.

V lost 3 bases and J lost 0; bases outside the gene matches: 8. CDR3 length equals 19 residues. CDR1 is LNHDA, CDR2 SQIVND, per germline (reference sequence). The sequences come from CD4+ T cells from blood (PBMCs), collected 6 months after the transplant. J is TRBJ2-1 and V is TRBV19, with TRBD2 matching 13 bases. This clonotype originated in a human patient who received a combined kidney and bone marrow transplant. Among the T cells, some may be from the graft donor. CDR3 sequence reads: CASSIGLAGDLSSYNEQFF. CDR3 coding DNA: TGTGCCAGTAGTATCGGACTAGCGGGAGACCTGAGCTCCTACAATGAGCAGTTCTTC.